This TCR beta chain emerged from a study of a mutant IDH1 vaccine in newly diagnosed glioma. Across the whole study: Males made up 62.5% and females approximately 40% of treated patients, whose mean age was 40.4 years. Patients' prior therapy spanned radiotherapy, temozolomide, or both; most underwent both. General observations from the study: In 93.3% of patients, immune responses induced by the vaccine occurred.

Turning to this clone: Antigen specificity is unknown.

CDR3 length: 15 residues. Germline V gene sequence: CDR1 SNHLY, CDR2 FYNNEI. The ends were cut back, 6 bases at V and 10 bases at J, with 19 bases in the middle. Some clones are missing from TCRdb's copy, which holds only in-frame ones; the method was immunoSEQ multiplex PCR. The sample records tens of thousands of clones, over 65% being singletons. Time point in this sample: baseline, week 1 (first vaccination visit). Treatment indicated: pre-vaccination baseline after standard-of-care therapy. Tumors from donors were new WHO grade 3 or 4 IDH1-mutant astrocytomas with ATRX loss. The gene calls are TRBV2 and TRBJ1-6; D is unresolved. Material: PBMCs, obtained from a glioma patient treated with radiotherapy, temozolomide or both. This receptor was identified in a woman in her forties with glioma. The CDR3 reads CASRGGVSFRSPLHF. CDR3 coding DNA: TGTGCCAGCAGGGGAGGAGTCAGTTTTCGGTCACCCCTCCACTTT.